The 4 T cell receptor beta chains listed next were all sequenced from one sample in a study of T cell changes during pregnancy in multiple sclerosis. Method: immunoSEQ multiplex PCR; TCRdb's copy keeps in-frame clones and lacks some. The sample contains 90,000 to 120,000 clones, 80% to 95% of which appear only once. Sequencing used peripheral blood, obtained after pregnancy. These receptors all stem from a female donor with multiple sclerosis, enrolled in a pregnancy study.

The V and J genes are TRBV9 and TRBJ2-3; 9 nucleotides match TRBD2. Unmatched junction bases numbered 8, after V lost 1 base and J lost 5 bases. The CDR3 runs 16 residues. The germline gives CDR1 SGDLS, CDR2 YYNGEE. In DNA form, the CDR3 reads TGTGCCAGCAGCGTATCGGGGCGGGGGGGCAGAGATACGCAGTATTTT. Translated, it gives CASSVSGRGGRDTQYF.

The CDR3: CASSEQTGTYNEQFF. CDR3 nucleotide sequence: TGTGCCAGCAGTGAACAGACGGGGACCTACAATGAGCAGTTCTTC. V is TRBV2 and J is TRBJ2-1; D is perhaps TRBD2 (5 bases). CDR1 is SNHLY, CDR2 FYNNEI, per germline. Between the trimmed V and J ends, which lost 2 bases and 2 bases, there was a span of 10 bases. This CDR3 contains 15 residues.

Here the CDR3 reads CASTPLDRMDEQYF. In nucleotides, the CDR3 is TGTGCCAGCACCCCCCTAGACAGGATGGACGAGCAGTACTTC. The chain uses TRBV6-5 and TRBJ2-7, with D perhaps TRBD1 (6 bases). The V end was cut by 7 bases, the J end by 5 bases, with 18 bases between. The CDR3 extends over 14 amino acids. Looked up from germline, CDR1 is MNHEY and CDR2 is SVGAGI.

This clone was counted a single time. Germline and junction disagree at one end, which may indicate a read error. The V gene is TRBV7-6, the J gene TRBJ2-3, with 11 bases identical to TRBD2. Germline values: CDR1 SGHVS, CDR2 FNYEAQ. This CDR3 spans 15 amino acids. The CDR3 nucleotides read TGTGCCGGCAGCATACTAGCGGGGGTGACAGATACGCAGTATTTT. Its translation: CAGSILAGVTDTQYF.